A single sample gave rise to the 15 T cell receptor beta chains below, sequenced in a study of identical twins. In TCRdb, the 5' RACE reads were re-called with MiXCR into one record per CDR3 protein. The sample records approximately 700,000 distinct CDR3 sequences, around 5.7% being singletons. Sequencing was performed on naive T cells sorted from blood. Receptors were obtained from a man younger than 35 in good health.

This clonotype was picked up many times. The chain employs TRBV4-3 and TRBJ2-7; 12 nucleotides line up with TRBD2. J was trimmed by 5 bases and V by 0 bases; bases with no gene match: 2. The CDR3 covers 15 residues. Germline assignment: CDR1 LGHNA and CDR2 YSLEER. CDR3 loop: CASSQDRLAGDEQYF. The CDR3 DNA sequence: TGCGCCAGCAGCCAAGATCGACTAGCGGGAGACGAGCAGTACTTC.

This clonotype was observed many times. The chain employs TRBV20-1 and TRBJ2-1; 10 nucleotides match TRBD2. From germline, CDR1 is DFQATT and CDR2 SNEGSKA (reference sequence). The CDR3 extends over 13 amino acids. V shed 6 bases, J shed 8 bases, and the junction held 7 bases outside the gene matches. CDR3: CSAPTGTSDEQFF. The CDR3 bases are TGCAGTGCCCCAACCGGGACTAGCGATGAGCAGTTCTTC.

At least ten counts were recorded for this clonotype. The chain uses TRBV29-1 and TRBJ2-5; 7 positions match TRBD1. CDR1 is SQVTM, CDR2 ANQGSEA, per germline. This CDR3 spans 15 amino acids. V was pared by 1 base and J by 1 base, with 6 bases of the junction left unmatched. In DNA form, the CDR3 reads TGCAGCGTTGAAGTGGACGACAGGGCCCAAGAGACCCAGTACTTC. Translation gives CSVEVDDRAQETQYF. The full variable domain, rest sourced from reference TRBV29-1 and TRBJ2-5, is SAVISQKPSRDICQRGTSLTIQCQVDSQVTMMFWYRQQPGQSLTLIATANQGSEATYESGFVIDKFPISRPNLTFSTLTVSNMSPEDSSIYLCSVEVDDRAQETQYFGPGTRLLVL.

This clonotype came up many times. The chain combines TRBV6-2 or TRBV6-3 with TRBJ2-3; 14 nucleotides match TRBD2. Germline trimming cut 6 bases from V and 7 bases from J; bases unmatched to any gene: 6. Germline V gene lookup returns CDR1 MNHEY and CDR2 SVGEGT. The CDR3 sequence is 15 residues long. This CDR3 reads CASREGLAGVNTQYF. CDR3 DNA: TGTGCCAGCAGAGAGGGACTAGCGGGAGTAAATACGCAGTATTTT.

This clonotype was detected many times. This chain's CDR3 is CASSHPPDSGYTF. CDR3 nucleotide sequence: TGCGCCAGCAGCCATCCTCCGGACAGTGGCTACACCTTC. The V and J genes are TRBV4-1 and TRBJ1-2; D may be TRBD1 (6 bases). The CDR3 runs 13 residues. Germline lookup yields CDR1 MGHRA and CDR2 YSYEKL. Trimming took off 3 bases at V and 7 bases at J, with 12 bases between the two ends.

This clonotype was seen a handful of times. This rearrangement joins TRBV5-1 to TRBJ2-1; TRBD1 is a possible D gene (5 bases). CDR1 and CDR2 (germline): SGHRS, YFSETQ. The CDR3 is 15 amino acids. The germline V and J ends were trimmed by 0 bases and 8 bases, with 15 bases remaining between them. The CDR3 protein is CASSLERGMIDEQFF. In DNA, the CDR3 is TGCGCCAGCAGCTTGGAAAGGGGTATGATCGATGAGCAGTTCTTC.

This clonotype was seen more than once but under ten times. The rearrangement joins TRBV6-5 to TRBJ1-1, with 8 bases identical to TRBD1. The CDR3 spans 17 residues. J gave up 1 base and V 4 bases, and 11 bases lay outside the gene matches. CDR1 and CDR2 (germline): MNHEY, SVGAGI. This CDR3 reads CASSLLFPGQENTEAFF. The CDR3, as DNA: TGTGCCAGCAGTTTACTCTTTCCGGGACAGGAGAACACTGAAGCTTTCTTT.

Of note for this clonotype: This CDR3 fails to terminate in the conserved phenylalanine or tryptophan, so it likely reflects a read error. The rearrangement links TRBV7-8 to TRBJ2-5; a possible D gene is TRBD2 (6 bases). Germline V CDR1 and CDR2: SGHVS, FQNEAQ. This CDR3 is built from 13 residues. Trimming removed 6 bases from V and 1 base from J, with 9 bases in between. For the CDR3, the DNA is TGTGCCAGCAGTCTGGGACTCCAAGAGACCCAGTACCTC. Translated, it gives CASSLGLQETQYL.

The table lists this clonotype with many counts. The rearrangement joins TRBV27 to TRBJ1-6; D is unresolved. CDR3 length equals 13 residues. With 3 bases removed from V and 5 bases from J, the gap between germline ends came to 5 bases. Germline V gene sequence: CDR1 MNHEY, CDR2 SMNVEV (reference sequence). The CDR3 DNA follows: TGTGCCAGCAGTTTCTTGGATAATTCACCCCTCCACTTT. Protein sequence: CASSFLDNSPLHF.

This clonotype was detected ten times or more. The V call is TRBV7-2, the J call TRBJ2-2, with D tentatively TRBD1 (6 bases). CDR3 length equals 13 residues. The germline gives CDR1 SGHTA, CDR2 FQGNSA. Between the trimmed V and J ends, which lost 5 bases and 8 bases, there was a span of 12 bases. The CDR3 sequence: CASSIQGTGELFF. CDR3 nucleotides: TGTGCCAGCAGCATACAGGGAACTGGGGAGCTGTTTTTT.

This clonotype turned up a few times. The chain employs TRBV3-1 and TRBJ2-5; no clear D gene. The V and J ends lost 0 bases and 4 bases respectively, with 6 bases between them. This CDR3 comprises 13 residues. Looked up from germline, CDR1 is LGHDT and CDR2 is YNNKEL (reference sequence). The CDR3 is CASSQDTLETQYF. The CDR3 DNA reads TGTGCCAGCAGCCAAGATACTTTAGAGACCCAGTACTTC.

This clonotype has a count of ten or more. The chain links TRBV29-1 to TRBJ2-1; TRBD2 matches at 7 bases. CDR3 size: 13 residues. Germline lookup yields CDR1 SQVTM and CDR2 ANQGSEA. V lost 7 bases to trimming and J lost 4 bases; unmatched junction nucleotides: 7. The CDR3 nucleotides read TGCAGCGCTGATATAGCGGGTTACAATGAGCAGTTCTTC. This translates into CSADIAGYNEQFF.

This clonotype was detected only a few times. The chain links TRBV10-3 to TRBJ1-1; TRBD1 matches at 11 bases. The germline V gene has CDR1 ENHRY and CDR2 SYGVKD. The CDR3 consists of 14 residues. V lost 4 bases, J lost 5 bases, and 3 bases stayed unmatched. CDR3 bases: TGTGCCATCAGTGTGGACAGGGGGCAAACTGAAGCTTTCTTT. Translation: CAISVDRGQTEAFF.

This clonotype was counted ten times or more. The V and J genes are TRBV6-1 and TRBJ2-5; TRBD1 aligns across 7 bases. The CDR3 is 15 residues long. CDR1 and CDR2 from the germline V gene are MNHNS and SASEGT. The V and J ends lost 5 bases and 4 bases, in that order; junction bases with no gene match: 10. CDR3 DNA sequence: TGTGCCAGCAGTCCTGGGACAGTCGGAGGAGAGACCCAGTACTTC. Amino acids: CASSPGTVGGETQYF.

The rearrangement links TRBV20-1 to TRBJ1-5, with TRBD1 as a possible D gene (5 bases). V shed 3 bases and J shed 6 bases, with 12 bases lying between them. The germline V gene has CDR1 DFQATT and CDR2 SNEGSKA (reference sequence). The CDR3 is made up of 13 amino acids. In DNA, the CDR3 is TGCAGTGCTAGCTTTCTCGGGGGTCAGCCCCAGCATTTT. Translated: CSASFLGGQPQHF.